This T cell receptor beta chain was captured in a study of blood T cell repertoires in COVID-19. As for the study in general: Nucleic acid was either cDNA or gDNA, and it came from T cells, B-cell-depleted T cells, or PBMCs.

Authors' data handling: Reference gene primers were amplified, and this amplification served to estimate nucleated cell counts. Profiled with immunoSEQ multiplex PCR; TCRdb holds only in-frame clones, not every one. V and J calls and clone size are copied from that table; D and trimming were computed from the DNA. Of tens of thousands of clones listed, approximately 92% were seen once; the top ten hold more than 15%. From germline, CDR1 is MNHEY and CDR2 SVGAGI. Trimming shortened V by 4 bases and J by 4 bases, and 13 bases separated the two germline ends. The CDR3 is 14 residues long. Followed longitudinally, the Seattle patients had been enrolled during active infection.

The V call is TRBV6-5, the J call TRBJ1-1; D possibly corresponds to TRBD1 (5 bases). This clonotype originated in a woman aged 60-75 years with COVID-19, enrolled during active disease. Sequenced material: peripheral blood. The DNA for the CDR3 is TGTGCCAGCAGTTTAAAACCAGGGTTCACTGAAGCTTTCTTT. Protein product: CASSLKPGFTEAFF.